One sample yielded the 20 T cell receptor beta chains listed below, sequenced in a study of regulatory T cells in long-lasting Graves disease (dated by TCRdb to 2020 to 2023). The library came from multiplex PCR. The data were produced on an Illumina HiSeq 4000. iRepertoire HTBI primers and Arm-PCR amplification of CDR3 regions were used to construct TCR beta libraries. The public reads were quality trimmed at Q25 with fastp and then assembled into clones with MiXCR by TCRdb, keeping productive beta chains. Entries that share a CDR3 protein sequence are merged under the most common genes and DNA. Across this sample there are hundreds of thousands of distinct CDR3 sequences, with 15% to 20% seen only once. The ten most abundant clones make up around a quarter of the sample. Taken with the paper, the label for time point translates to: newly diagnosed GD, antithyroid drugs for less than 3 months. RNA was extracted from PBMCs in TRIzol for both TCR sequencing and RNA sequencing.

These data also featured in a second study, about T cells in Graves' hyperthyroidism and ophthalmopathy.

Specimen: peripheral blood mononuclear cells (PBMCs), collected at new diagnosis, from a patient treated with antithyroid drugs. The receptors originated from a woman aged 35 to 60 with Graves disease. Donor details come from another sample of the same person, matched by shared clones.

The rearrangement links TRBV20-1 to TRBJ1-1, with 7 bases lining up with TRBD1. The CDR3 has 15 amino acids. V shed 3 bases, J shed 3 bases, and the junction held 10 bases outside the gene matches. The germline CDR1 and CDR2 sequences are DFQATT and SNEGSKA (reference sequence). CDR3 residues: CSARRGTEGDTEAFF. The CDR3 DNA follows: TGCAGTGCTAGGAGGGGGACAGAGGGAGACACTGAAGCTTTCTTT.

This clonotype was seen only a few times. J is TRBJ1-3 and V is TRBV30, with a possible D match to TRBD1 (6 bases). Trimming shortened V by 6 bases and J by 8 bases, and 20 bases separated the two germline ends. Germline V gene lookup returns CDR1 GTSNPN and CDR2 SVGIG (reference sequence). The CDR3 totals 14 residues. This chain's CDR3 is CACPLRGPADTIYF. In nucleotides, the CDR3 is TGTGCCTGCCCCCTCCGGGGGCCGGCGGACACCATATATTTT.

This clonotype was seen only once. At one end the junction does not follow the germline gene, possibly because of a read error. The genes are TRBV14 and TRBJ2-7; no definite D call. Per the germline V gene, CDR1 is SGHDN and CDR2 is FVKESK. This CDR3 region has 15 residues. The CDR3 is CASSPTHSPPYEQHF. In nucleotides, the CDR3 is TGTGCCAGCAGCCCGACGCACAGTCCGCCCTACGAGCAGCACTTC.

This clonotype was observed at least ten times. V usage is TRBV11-2 and J usage is TRBJ1-1, with D maybe TRBD1 (5 bases). The CDR3 runs to 14 residues. V was shortened by 1 base and J by 4 bases, with 10 bases between the two germline ends. Germline CDR1 reads SGHAT; CDR2 reads FQNNGV. The CDR3 coding sequence is TGTGCCAGCAGCTTAGCGGCAGGGTCCACTGAAGCTTTCTTT. Its translation is CASSLAAGSTEAFF. The whole variable domain, filled in from reference TRBV11-2 and TRBJ1-1, reads EAGVAQSPRYKIIEKRQSVAFWCNPISGHATLYWYQQILGQGPKLLIQFQNNGVVDDSQLPKDRFSAERLKGVDSTLKIQPAKLEDSAVYLCASSLAAGSTEAFFGQGTRLTVV.

The J gene is TRBJ2-1, the V gene TRBV7-9; D is perhaps TRBD2 (6 bases). Germline CDR1 is SEHNR and CDR2 is FQNEAQ (reference sequence). The CDR3 covers 14 residues. V was shortened by 5 bases and J by 7 bases, with 15 bases between the two germline ends. CDR3 residues: CASSQGGGANEQFF. The CDR3, as DNA: TGTGCCAGCAGCCAGGGTGGCGGGGCAAATGAGCAGTTCTTC.

In its sample, this clonotype was seen many times. Written as DNA, the CDR3 is TGTGCCACGGGGGGGCCAAATGCAGATACGCAGTATTTT. Translation: CATGGPNADTQYF. The chain links TRBV24-1 to TRBJ2-3; a possible D gene is TRBD2 (7 bases). CDR1 is KGHDR, CDR2 SFDVKD, per germline. The CDR3 loop spans 13 amino acids. V lost 10 bases to trimming and J lost 4 bases, with 14 bases between them.

Comment on this clonotype: The junction differs from germline at one of its ends, possibly a read error. The J gene is TRBJ2-1, the V gene TRBV4-1; D is perhaps TRBD2 (5 bases). This CDR3 contains 12 residues. CDR1 is MGHRA, CDR2 YSYEKL, per germline. The CDR3 DNA sequence: TGTGCCAGCAGCCGAGAGGGTTATGAGCAGTTCTTC. This sequence encodes CASSREGYEQFF.

V is TRBV7-2 and J is TRBJ2-3; D is unresolved. The DNA end lines up better with TRBJ2-5; the J call may be wrong. CDR1 and CDR2 (germline): SGHTA, FQGNSA. The CDR3 has 14 residues. The CDR3, as DNA: TGTGCCAGCAGCTTAATGTTGTCTGTTGAGACCCAGTACTTC. Translated: CASSLMLSVETQYF.

This clonotype appeared a few times. The chain carries TRBV19 and TRBJ1-3; 8 nucleotides match TRBD1. With 3 bases clipped from V and 1 base from J, the junction kept 2 bases outside the gene matches. CDR3 length equals 15 residues. Per the germline V gene, CDR1 is LNHDA and CDR2 is SQIVND (reference sequence). The CDR3 DNA is TGTGCCAGTAGTATGCAGGGGGCGTCTGGAAACACCATATATTTT. Encoded protein: CASSMQGASGNTIYF.

This clonotype has at least ten counts. This chain links TRBV12-3 or TRBV12-4 with TRBJ2-5; the D is unclear. The CDR3 consists of 13 residues. V lost 1 base, J lost 5 bases, and 8 bases lay in between. CDR3 sequence reads: CASSLGEAETQYF. The CDR3 region has the DNA TGTGCCAGCAGTTTAGGGGAAGCTGAGACCCAGTACTTC.

This clonotype appeared a few times. The chain joins TRBV30 to TRBJ2-7; the D gene is possibly TRBD1 (6 bases). Trimming removed 5 bases from V and 2 bases from J, with 13 bases in between. Germline CDR1 reads GTSNPN; CDR2 reads SVGIG (reference sequence). The CDR3 runs 13 residues. The CDR3 DNA follows: TGTGCCTGGGCGACAGGAACTGCCTACGAGCAGTACTTC. Translation gives CAWATGTAYEQYF.

The rearrangement joins TRBV19 to TRBJ1-1; D not certain. The CDR3 is 16 residues long. The V end was cut by 3 bases, the J end by 0 bases, with 14 bases between. Germline-derived CDR1 and CDR2 are LNHDA and SQIVND (reference sequence). The CDR3 loop reads CASSIWAGTLNTEAFF. CDR3 in DNA: TGTGCCAGTAGTATTTGGGCTGGAACCTTGAACACTGAAGCTTTCTTT.

This clonotype was picked up many times. DNA of the CDR3: TGTGCCAGCAGTGCCGGAACAGGGCAGCCCCAGCATTTT. Its translation is CASSAGTGQPQHF. V gene TRBV6-1 combines with J gene TRBJ1-5; D may be TRBD1 (6 bases). Trimming removed 4 bases at V and 7 bases at J, with 11 bases between. The germline V gene has CDR1 MNHNS and CDR2 SASEGT. The CDR3 consists of 13 residues.

This clonotype was recorded at least ten times. The gene calls are TRBV7-2 and TRBJ1-1; 7 nucleotides line up with TRBD1. V gave up 7 bases and J gave up 2 bases; unmatched junction bases: 10. Per germline, CDR1 SGHTA and CDR2 FQGNSA. The CDR3 has 15 residues. Here the CDR3 DNA reads TGTGCCAGCACCATAACAGGGGCGGGAAACACTGAAGCTTTCTTT. This codes for CASTITGAGNTEAFF.

The V gene is TRBV3-1, the J gene TRBJ2-1, with D possibly matching TRBD1 (6 bases). The CDR3 has 17 amino acids. Trimming pared 3 bases from V and 0 bases from J, leaving 15 bases between. Germline values: CDR1 LGHDT, CDR2 YNNKEL (reference sequence). CDR3 amino acids: CASSQDQRGSSYNEQFF. CDR3 nucleotide sequence: TGTGCCAGCAGCCAGGATCAGAGGGGGAGCTCCTACAATGAGCAGTTCTTC.

At least ten counts were recorded for this clonotype. The J gene is TRBJ1-6, the V gene TRBV28; possible D gene TRBD1, 5 bases. The CDR3 sequence is 13 residues long. V lost 5 bases and J lost 10, with 12 bases in between. CDR1 is MDHEN and CDR2 is SYDVKM in the germline V gene. The CDR3 here is CASSPKGLSPLHF. The CDR3 nucleotides read TGTGCCAGCAGTCCTAAGGGACTCTCACCCCTCCACTTT.

This clonotype has a handful of counts. The gene calls are TRBV12-5 and TRBJ2-1; 11 bases map to TRBD1. Looked up from germline, CDR1 is LGHNT and CDR2 is FRNRAP. The CDR3 is 15 amino acids. V was pared by 3 bases and J by 7 bases, with 5 bases of the junction left unmatched. The DNA for the CDR3 is TGTGCTAGTGGTTTAGGACAGGGGGCGCCGAATGAGCAGTTCTTC. Translation gives CASGLGQGAPNEQFF.

About this clonotype: It may be a read error: a sequence one base away is much more abundant. The chain carries TRBV10-3 and TRBJ2-5; D is possibly TRBD1 (6 bases). This CDR3 is built from 15 residues. Trimming stripped 5 bases from V and 5 bases from J, with 18 bases between. Germline values: CDR1 ENHRY, CDR2 SYGVKD. CDR3 loop: CAISPEAQGRETQYF. Written as DNA, the CDR3 is TGTGCCATCAGTCCAGAAGCACAGGGTAGGGAGACCCAGTACTTC.

This clonotype was detected many times. V gene TRBV3-1 combines with J gene TRBJ2-7, with D perhaps TRBD2 (6 bases). CDR3 length equals 15 residues. Germline V gives CDR1 LGHDT, CDR2 YNNKEL (reference sequence). V was cut by 4 bases and J by 2 bases, with 15 bases left in between. CDR3 bases: TGTGCCAGCAGCCGCTGGGAGACGGGGGCCTACGAGCAGTACTTC. Translation gives CASSRWETGAYEQYF.

In its sample, this clonotype was seen many times. V is TRBV28 and J is TRBJ2-1; TRBD2 might be the D (6 bases). The ends were cut back, 1 base at V and 5 bases at J, with 9 bases in the middle. The germline V gene encodes CDR1 MDHEN and CDR2 SYDVKM. This CDR3 has 14 residues. The CDR3 sequence: CASSLSRGNNEQFF. CDR3 bases: TGTGCCAGCAGTTTATCGCGGGGAAACAATGAGCAGTTCTTC.